This T cell receptor beta chain was recorded in a study of tumor-infiltrating lymphocytes in localized non-small cell lung cancer. Study as a whole: The cohort mixed smokers and never-smokers, several histologies, and some post-neoadjuvant-chemotherapy samples. Tumor tissue and non-adjacent uninvolved lung came from each patient.

General study points: No link was found between tumor T-cell fraction and recurrence-free survival. IM1 and IM2 tumors showed no difference in T-cell fraction.

Libraries were prepared by immunoSEQ multiplex PCR; TCRdb keeps only in-frame clonotypes and omits some of them. The table shows 20,000 to 25,000 clones, with around 64% occurring only once. Worth noting for this clone: Its antigen is undetermined.

The V segment lost 1 base and the J segment 4 bases; nucleotides outside the gene matches: 4. The CDR3 length is 15 residues. CDR1 is SEHNR and CDR2 is FQNEAQ in the germline V gene (reference sequence). The chain couples TRBV7-9 to TRBJ1-1; 9 positions agree with TRBD1. This clonotype was obtained from a human donor with non-small cell lung cancer. Sequenced input: lung tumor tissue. DNA for the CDR3: TGTGCCAGCAGCTTAGGGGACAGGGAGGGCACTGAAGCTTTCTTT. Encoded protein: CASSLGDREGTEAFF.